A selection of T cell receptor beta chains follows, all from one sample in a study of T cell responses to AZD1222 COVID-19 vaccine. The protocol was immunoSEQ multiplex PCR, while the TCRdb copy is restricted to in-frame clones and leaves out a portion. This sample has some 180,000 clones, with more than 80% found just once. The sample here was peripheral blood, taken on day 0 of AZD1222 vaccination. Source of these receptors: an adult in good health. Both conserved end residues are trimmed from each CDR3.

j_call v_call cdr3_length cdr3_aa
TRBJ1-2 TRBV6-6 11 ASSPATGDGYT
TRBJ1-6 TRBV6-5 14 ASSYSGGMTNSPLH
TRBJ1-5 TRBV28 11 ASSVIGNQPQH
TRBJ1-2 TRBV5-1 13 ASSQTGRGGYGYT
TRBJ2-7 TRBV10-3 11 AISEVSPYEQY
TRBJ1-5 TRBV6-5 13 ASSYSVQLGQPQH
TRBJ1-4 TRBV10-2 14 ATKEQLTDTNEKLF
TRBJ2-3 TRBV3-1/TRBV3-2 13 ASSQGSGGTDTQY
TRBJ1-2 TRBV6-5 11 ASSYRGIYGYT
TRBJ2-5 TRBV10-2 9 ASRAQETQY
TRBJ2-7 TRBV11-1 12 ASSLGDQPYEQY
TRBJ2-7 TRBV7-9 10 AGGDRGDEQY
TRBJ2-6 TRBV19 12 ASMRDSGANVLT
TRBJ1-5 TRBV10-3 12 AISAGDRNQPQH
TRBJ1-2 TRBV27 12 ASSPPGSRYGYT
TRBJ1-5 TRBV19 13 ASKLGTGENQPQH
TRBJ2-7 TRBV11-1 12 ASSPLAVAYEQY
TRBJ2-7 TRBV6-5 14 ASSYSGLAGRYEQY
TRBJ1-5 TRBV28 12 ASTPGGTAQPQH
TRBJ2-5 TRBV29-1 9 SVGEGFSQY
TRBJ1-3 TRBV3-1/TRBV3-2 13 ASSRRQYSGNTIY
TRBJ2-5 TRBV30 11 ATTSGSQETQY